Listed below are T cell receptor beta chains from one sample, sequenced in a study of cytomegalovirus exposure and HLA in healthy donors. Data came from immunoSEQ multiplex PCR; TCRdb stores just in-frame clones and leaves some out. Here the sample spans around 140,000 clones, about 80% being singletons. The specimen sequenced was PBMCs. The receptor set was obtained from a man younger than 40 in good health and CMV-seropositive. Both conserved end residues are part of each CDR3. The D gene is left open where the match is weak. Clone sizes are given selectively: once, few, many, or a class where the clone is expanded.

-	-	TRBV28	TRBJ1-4	TGTGCCAGCAGTCCACCCGGGGGGGGTTCGAGTGAAAAACTGTTTTTT	CASSPPGGGSSEKLFF
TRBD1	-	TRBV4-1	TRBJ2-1	TGCGCCAGCAGCCCAACCGGGACAGGGGACAATGAGCAGTTCTTC	CASSPTGTGDNEQFF
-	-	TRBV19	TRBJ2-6	TGTGCCAGTAGTATAGAGGGCGTTATAAGTAACTCTGGGGCCAACGTCCTGACTTTC	CASSIEGVISNSGANVLTF
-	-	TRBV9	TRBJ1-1	TGTGCCAGCAGCGTAGCTGCAGGGGCGCAGGGGACTGAAGCTTTCTTT	CASSVAAGAQGTEAFF
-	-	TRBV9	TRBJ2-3	TGTGCCAGCAGCGTAGTAGGTGAGACTAGCACAGATACGCAGTATTTT	CASSVVGETSTDTQYF
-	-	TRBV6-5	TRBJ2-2	TGTGCCAGCAGTTATTCCAGCGGCCCGAACACCGGGGAGCTGTTTTTT	CASSYSSGPNTGELFF
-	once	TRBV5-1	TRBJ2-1	TGCGCCAGCAGCTTGGCCTTGGGAGTCGGCAATGAGCAGTTCTTC	CASSLALGVGNEQFF
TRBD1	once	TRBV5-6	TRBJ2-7	TGTGCCAGCAGCAGTACCCGGGACAGAGTCTACGAGCAGTACTTC	CASSSTRDRVYEQYF
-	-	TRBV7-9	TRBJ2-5	TGTGCCAGCAGCTTAGCCGCAGGGTTAGGGACCCAGTACTTC	CASSLAAGLGTQYF
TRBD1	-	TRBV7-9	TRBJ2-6	TGTGCCAGCAGCCCAGGGTATCAGGGGGCAACCGGGGCCAACGTCCTGACTTTC	CASSPGYQGATGANVLTF
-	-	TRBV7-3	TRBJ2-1	TGTGCCAGCAGCTTAGGGAGGAGGAATGAGCAGTTCTTC	CASSLGRRNEQFF
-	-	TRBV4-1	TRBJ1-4	TGCGCCAGCAGCCAAGGGGGCCGTGCAACTAATGAAAAACTGTTTTTT	CASSQGGRATNEKLFF
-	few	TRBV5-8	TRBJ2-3	TGTGCCAGCAGCTTTAACACAGATACGCAGTATTTT	CASSFNTDTQYF
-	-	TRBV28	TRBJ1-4	TGTGCCAGCAGTCCACTGGGAGGGGAGAATGAAAAACTGTTTTTT	CASSPLGGENEKLFF